This T cell receptor (beta chain) was observed in a study of STAT5B mutations in CD4+ large granular lymphocyte leukemia. V was cut by 5 bases and J by 2 bases, with 22 bases left in between. Germline V gives CDR1 MNHEY, CDR2 SMNVEV (reference sequence). This CDR3 has 17 amino acids. Clones were sequenced by immunoSEQ multiplex PCR, and TCRdb holds only the in-frame ones, with some missing. The repertoire holds more than 30,000 clones, with over 65% as singletons. This TCR was sampled from a human donor in good health. Material for sequencing was CD4+ T cells from blood buffy coats. The rearrangement uses TRBV27 and TRBJ2-7; a weak D match, TRBD2 (5 bases). The CDR3 spells CASSPTFLKGGAYEQYF. CDR3 sequence (DNA): TGTGCCAGCAGTCCTACCTTTCTCAAAGGAGGTGCCTACGAGCAGTACTTC.